This is a list of T cell receptor beta chains from one sample in a study of shared clonotypes between healthy human individuals. The data were produced by immunoSEQ multiplex PCR, yet TCRdb's version contains in-frame clones alone and is incomplete. The data show more than 2 million clones, just under 95% seen once. Sequenced material: naive CD8+ T cells from PBMCs. These receptors all stem from a man aged 18 to 30 in good health. Some clones in this sample may be carry-over from other donors' samples. The CDR3 runs from the conserved cysteine through the conserved F or W. The D gene is left open where the match is weak. A clone size is listed for some rows: how often the clone was seen (once, few, many), or a class if it is expanded.

V	size	J	D	DNA	CDR3
TRBV7-9	.	TRBJ2-3	.	TGTGCCAGCAGCTACCCCCCAACGGGAACTAGCACAGATACGCAGTATTTT	CASSYPPTGTSTDTQYF
TRBV7-9	.	TRBJ2-3	TRBD2	TGTGCCAGCAGGATGGACGGGGGGACCCTTAATACGCAGTATTTT	CASRMDGGTLNTQYF
TRBV2	.	TRBJ2-1	.	TGTGCCAGGCTCTCGGGTTTCGATGAGCAGTTCTTC	CARLSGFDEQFF
TRBV6-7	.	TRBJ2-2	TRBD2	TGTGCCAGCAGTTCTCGGAGACTTAGCGGGATTGGGGCCGGGGAGCTGTTTTTT	CASSSRRLSGIGAGELFF
TRBV7-2	.	TRBJ2-1	TRBD2	TGTGCCAGCAGCACCCCCTTAGCGGGCCCTGACAATGAGCAGTTCTTC	CASSTPLAGPDNEQFF
TRBV29-1	.	TRBJ2-7	TRBD1	TGCAGCGTAGGGGGCGGGCCCCACGAGCAGTACTTC	CSVGGGPHEQYF
TRBV13	.	TRBJ2-7	TRBD1	TGTGCCAGCAGCTTAAGTCGGTCCGGCAGGGGGCTTGACGAGCAGTACTTC	CASSLSRSGRGLDEQYF
TRBV27	.	TRBJ1-4	.	TGTGCCAGCAGCGTACCGCGACGTCGAAGGGAAAAACTGTTTTTT	CASSVPRRRREKLFF
TRBV29-1	.	TRBJ1-2	.	TGCAGCGTTGTTGAGGAGGGGTGGTCGGGTGGCTACACCTTC	CSVVEEGWSGGYTF
TRBV4-1	.	TRBJ2-1	TRBD2	TGCGCCAGCAGGTCGGCTAGCGGGAGTGGTGAGCAGTTCTTC	CASRSASGSGEQFF
TRBV20-1	.	TRBJ2-5	.	TGCAGTGCTAGTTCGGAGACCCAGTACTTC	CSASSETQYF
TRBV19	.	TRBJ2-1	.	TGTGCCAGTAGCGACGGGACCTACAATGAGCAGTTCTTC	CASSDGTYNEQFF
TRBV2	few	TRBJ1-5	TRBD1	TGTGCCAGCCAACCCGGGACAGCAAAACCCCAGCATTTT	CASQPGTAKPQHF
TRBV5-1	.	TRBJ1-1	.	TGCGCCAGCAGCGCGAGAGGGGGGGTCACTGAAGCTTTCTTT	CASSARGGVTEAFF
TRBV6-1	.	TRBJ2-7	.	TGTGCCAGCAGTGAAGGAGGCAGGGGCTACGAGCAGTACTTC	CASSEGGRGYEQYF
TRBV27	.	TRBJ2-5	TRBD2	TGTGCCAGCAGTACACTCGGGACTAGCGGGTGGGAGACCCAGTACTTC	CASSTLGTSGWETQYF
TRBV7-9	once	TRBJ2-1	.	TGTGCCAGCAGCTCTCCGAAGGCGAATGAGCAGTTCTTC	CASSSPKANEQFF
TRBV28	.	TRBJ2-1	.	TGTGCCAGCAGCAACGGATACAGCGGATACAATGAGCAGTTCTTC	CASSNGYSGYNEQFF
TRBV9	.	TRBJ2-2	.	TGTGCCAGCAGCGTGGGGAGCACCGGGGAGCTGTTTTTT	CASSVGSTGELFF
TRBV28	.	TRBJ2-7	.	TGTGCCAGCAGTTTAATAAGGCTTCCCCAATCCTACGAGCAGTACTTC	CASSLIRLPQSYEQYF
TRBV5-1	.	TRBJ2-3	.	TGCGCCAGCAGCCCCGACCAGTCCACAGATACGCAGTATTTT	CASSPDQSTDTQYF
TRBV5-6	.	TRBJ2-7	TRBD1	TGTGCCAGCAGCTGGCGATTGAGGACAGGGGGCTACGAGCAGTACTTC	CASSWRLRTGGYEQYF
TRBV4-3	.	TRBJ2-7	.	TGCGCCAGCAGCCAAGATCAGGGGCCCTACGAGCAGTACTTC	CASSQDQGPYEQYF
TRBV7-9	.	TRBJ2-7	.	TGTGCCAGCAGCTTAACCGACTTGAGCTACGAGCAGTACTTC	CASSLTDLSYEQYF
TRBV6-6	.	TRBJ2-7	TRBD1	TGTGCCAGCACCCAACGGGACAGTTCCTCCTACGAGCAGTACTTC	CASTQRDSSSYEQYF